This T cell receptor beta chain was identified in a study of cytomegalovirus exposure and HLA in healthy donors. Study-level results: As was reported, the classifier diagnosed cytomegalovirus status with high specificity and sensitivity. In vitro assays verified that a few CMV-associated chains recognized CMV antigens specifically. Some public TCRs appeared in many individuals, while most sequences were rare.

Details on this clone: Its antigen is as yet unknown.

TCRdb's copy holds only in-frame clones and misses some; the assay was immunoSEQ multiplex PCR. The repertoire has 280,000 or so clones, approximately 90% of them found once; the top ten carry about 0.86%. V lost 3 bases and J lost 6; bases outside the gene matches: 10. Germline loops: CDR1 SGHRS, CDR2 YFSETQ. This CDR3 is 16 amino acids long. The clonotype originates from a woman younger than 35 in good health and CMV-seronegative. The chain recombines TRBV5-1 with TRBJ2-1; 9 bases align to TRBD2. Specimen: PBMCs. CDR3 in amino acids: CASSSRGAGGPNEQFF. The CDR3, as DNA: TGCGCCAGCAGCTCCCGGGGGGCGGGAGGGCCCAATGAGCAGTTCTTC. The full variable domain, completed using reference TRBV5-1 and TRBJ2-1, is KAGVTQTPRYLIKTRGQQVTLSCSPISGHRSVSWYQQTPGQGLQFLFEYFSETQRNKGNFPGRFSGRQFSNSRSEMNVSTLELGDSALYLCASSSRGAGGPNEQFFGPGTRLTVL.